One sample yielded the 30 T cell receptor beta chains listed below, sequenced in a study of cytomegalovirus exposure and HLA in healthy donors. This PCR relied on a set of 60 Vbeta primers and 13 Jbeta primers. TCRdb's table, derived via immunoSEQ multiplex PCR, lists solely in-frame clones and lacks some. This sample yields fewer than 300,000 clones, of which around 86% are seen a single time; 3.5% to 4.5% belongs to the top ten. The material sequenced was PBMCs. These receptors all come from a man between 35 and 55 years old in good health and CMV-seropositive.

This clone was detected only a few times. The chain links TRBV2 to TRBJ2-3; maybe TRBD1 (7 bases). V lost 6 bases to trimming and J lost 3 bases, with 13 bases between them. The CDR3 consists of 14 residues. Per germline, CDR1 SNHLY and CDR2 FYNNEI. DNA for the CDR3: TGTGCCAGCAGGGGGGGACAGCCGACAGATACGCAGTATTTT. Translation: CASRGGQPTDTQYF.

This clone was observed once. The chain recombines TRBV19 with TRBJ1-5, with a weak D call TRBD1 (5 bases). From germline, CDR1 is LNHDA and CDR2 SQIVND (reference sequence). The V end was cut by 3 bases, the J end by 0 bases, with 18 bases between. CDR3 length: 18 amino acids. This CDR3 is CASSIGNYRSYSNQPQHF. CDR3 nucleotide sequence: TGTGCCAGTAGTATTGGAAATTACAGGAGTTATAGCAATCAGCCCCAGCATTTT.

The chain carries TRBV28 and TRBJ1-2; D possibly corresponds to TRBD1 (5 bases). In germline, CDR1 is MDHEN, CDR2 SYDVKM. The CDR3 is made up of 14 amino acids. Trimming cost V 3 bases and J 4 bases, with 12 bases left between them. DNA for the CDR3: TGTGCCAGCAGTTTCAAGGCAGGGCCCTATGGCTACACCTTC. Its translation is CASSFKAGPYGYTF.

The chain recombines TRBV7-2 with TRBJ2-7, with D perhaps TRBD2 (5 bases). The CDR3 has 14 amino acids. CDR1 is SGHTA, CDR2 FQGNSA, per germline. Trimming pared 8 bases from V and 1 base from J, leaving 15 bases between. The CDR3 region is CASQRAVSSYEQYF. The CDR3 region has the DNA TGTGCCAGCCAGAGGGCAGTCTCTTCCTACGAGCAGTACTTC.

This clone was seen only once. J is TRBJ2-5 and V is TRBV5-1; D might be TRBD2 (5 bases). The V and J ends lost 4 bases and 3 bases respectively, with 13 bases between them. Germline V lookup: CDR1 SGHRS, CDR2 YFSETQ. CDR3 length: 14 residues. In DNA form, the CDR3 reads TGCGCCAGCAGCCCCCGGCAGGAGGAAGAGACCCAGTACTTC. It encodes CASSPRQEEETQYF.

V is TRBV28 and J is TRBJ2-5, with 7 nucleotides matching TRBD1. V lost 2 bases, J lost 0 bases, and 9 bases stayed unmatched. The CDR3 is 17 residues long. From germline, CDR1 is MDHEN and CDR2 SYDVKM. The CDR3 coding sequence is TGTGCCAGCAGTTTAGGGGGAACAGGGGCAAACCAAGAGACCCAGTACTTC. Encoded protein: CASSLGGTGANQETQYF.

The CDR3 sequence is CASSLRPGQGAYEQYF. The DNA of the CDR3 is TGTGCCAGCAGCTTGAGACCGGGACAGGGGGCTTACGAGCAGTACTTC. The rearrangement uses TRBV5-6 and TRBJ2-7; 12 positions agree with TRBD1. J lost 4 bases, V lost 1 base, and 6 bases had no gene match. The CDR3 is made up of 16 amino acids. CDR1 SGHDT and CDR2 YYEEEE come from the germline V gene.

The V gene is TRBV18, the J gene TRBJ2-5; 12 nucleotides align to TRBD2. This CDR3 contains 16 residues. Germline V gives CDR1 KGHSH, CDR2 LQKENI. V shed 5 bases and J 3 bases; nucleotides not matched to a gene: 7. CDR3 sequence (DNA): TGTGCCAGCTCAGCCCGACTAGCGGGAGCCGAAGAGACCCAGTACTTC. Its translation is CASSARLAGAEETQYF. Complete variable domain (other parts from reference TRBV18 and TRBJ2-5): NAGVMQNPRHLVRRRGQEARLRCSPMKGHSHVYWYRQLPEEGLKFMVYLQKENIIDESGMPKERFSAEFPKEGPSILRIQQVVRGDSAAYFCASSARLAGAEETQYFGPGTRLLVL.

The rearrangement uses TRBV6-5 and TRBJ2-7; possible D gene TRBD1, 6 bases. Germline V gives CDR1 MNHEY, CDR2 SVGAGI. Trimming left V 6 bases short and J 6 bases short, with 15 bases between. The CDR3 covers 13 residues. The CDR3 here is CASSPRTGIEQYF. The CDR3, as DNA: TGTGCCAGCAGCCCGCGAACAGGGATCGAGCAGTACTTC.

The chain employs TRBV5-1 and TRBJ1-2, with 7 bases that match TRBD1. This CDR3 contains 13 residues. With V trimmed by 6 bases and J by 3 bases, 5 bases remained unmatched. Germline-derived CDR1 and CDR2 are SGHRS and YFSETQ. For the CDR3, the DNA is TGCGCCAGCACCCGGGACAGAGACTATGGCTACACCTTC. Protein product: CASTRDRDYGYTF.

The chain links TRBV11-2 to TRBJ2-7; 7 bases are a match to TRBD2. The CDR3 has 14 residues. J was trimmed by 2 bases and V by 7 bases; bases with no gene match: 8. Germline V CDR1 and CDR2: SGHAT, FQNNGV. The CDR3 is CASTTGRVTYEQYF. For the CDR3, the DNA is TGTGCCAGCACCACGGGGAGGGTCACCTACGAGCAGTACTTC.

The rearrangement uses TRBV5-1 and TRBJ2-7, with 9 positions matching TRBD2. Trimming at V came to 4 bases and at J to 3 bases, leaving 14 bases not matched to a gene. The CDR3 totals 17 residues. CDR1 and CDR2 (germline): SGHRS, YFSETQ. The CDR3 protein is CASSTSYEAREGYEQYF. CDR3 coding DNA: TGCGCCAGCAGCACCTCCTATGAGGCGCGGGAGGGCTACGAGCAGTACTTC.

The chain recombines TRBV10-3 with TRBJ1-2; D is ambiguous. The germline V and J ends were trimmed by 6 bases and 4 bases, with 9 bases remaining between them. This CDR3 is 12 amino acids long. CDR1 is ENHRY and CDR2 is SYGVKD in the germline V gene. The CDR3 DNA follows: TGTGCCATCAGCCAGGAGGGCTATGGCTACACCTTC. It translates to CAISQEGYGYTF.

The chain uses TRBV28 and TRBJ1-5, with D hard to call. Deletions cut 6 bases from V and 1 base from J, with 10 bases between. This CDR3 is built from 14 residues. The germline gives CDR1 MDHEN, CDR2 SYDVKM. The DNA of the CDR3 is TGTGCCAGCAGATTACCAATCAGCAATCAGCCCCAGCATTTT. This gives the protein CASRLPISNQPQHF.

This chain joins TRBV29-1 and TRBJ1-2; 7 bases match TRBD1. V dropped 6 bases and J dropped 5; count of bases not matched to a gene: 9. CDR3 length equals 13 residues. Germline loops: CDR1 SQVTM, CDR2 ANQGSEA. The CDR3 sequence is CSVWDRAGYGYTF. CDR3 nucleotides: TGCAGCGTGTGGGACAGAGCTGGATATGGCTACACCTTC.

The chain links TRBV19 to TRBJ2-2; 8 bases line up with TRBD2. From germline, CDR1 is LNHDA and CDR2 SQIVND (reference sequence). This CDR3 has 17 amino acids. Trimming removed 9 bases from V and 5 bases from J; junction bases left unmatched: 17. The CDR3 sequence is CASRRGSGTAGTGELFF. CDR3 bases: TGTGCCAGCCGGAGGGGTAGCGGGACCGCGGGAACCGGGGAGCTGTTTTTT.

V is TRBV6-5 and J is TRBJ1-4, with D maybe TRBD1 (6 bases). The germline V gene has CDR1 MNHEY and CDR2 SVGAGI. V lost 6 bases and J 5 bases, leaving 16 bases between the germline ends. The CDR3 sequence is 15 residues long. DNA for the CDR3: TGTGCCAGCAGAAGTACAGGGAGCCGGAATGAAAAACTGTTTTTT. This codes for CASRSTGSRNEKLFF.

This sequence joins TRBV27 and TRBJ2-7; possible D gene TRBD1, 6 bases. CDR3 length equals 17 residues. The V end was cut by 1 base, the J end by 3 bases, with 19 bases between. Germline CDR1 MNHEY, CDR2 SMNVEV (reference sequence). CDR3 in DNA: TGTGCCAGCAGTTTATTATATCCCGCAGGGGCAGGCTACGAGCAGTACTTC. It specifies CASSLLYPAGAGYEQYF.

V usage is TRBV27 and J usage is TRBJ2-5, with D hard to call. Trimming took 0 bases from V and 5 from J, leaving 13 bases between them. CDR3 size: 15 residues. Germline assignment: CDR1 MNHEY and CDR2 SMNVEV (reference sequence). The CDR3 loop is CASSLSRASPETQYF. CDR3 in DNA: TGTGCCAGCAGTTTATCGAGAGCCTCCCCTGAGACCCAGTACTTC.

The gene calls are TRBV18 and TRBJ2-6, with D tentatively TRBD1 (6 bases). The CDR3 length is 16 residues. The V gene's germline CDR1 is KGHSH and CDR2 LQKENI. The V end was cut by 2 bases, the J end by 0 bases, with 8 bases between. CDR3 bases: TGTGCCAGCTCACCAAGCAGGGGCTCTGGGGCCAACGTCCTGACTTTC. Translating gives CASSPSRGSGANVLTF.

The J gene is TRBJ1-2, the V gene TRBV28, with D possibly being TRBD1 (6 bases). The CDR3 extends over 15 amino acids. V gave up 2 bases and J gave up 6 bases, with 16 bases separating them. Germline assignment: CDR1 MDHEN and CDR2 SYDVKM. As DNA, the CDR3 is TGTGCCAGCAGTTTAAGTGTGGTAGGGGGTAATGGCTACACCTTC. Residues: CASSLSVVGGNGYTF.

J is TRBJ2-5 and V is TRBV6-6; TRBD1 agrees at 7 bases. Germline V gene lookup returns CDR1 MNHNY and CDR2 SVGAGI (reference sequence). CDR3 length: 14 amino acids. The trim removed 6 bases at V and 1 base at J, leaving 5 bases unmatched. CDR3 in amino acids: CASRPGTAQETQYF. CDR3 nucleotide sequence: TGTGCCAGCAGACCCGGGACAGCCCAAGAGACCCAGTACTTC.

CDR3 DNA sequence: TGTGCCAGCAGTGGGGGCGTCGGGGAATTGTATCAGCCCCAGCATTTT. It encodes CASSGGVGELYQPQHF. This chain connects TRBV28 to TRBJ1-5, with TRBD1 as a possible D gene (6 bases). V lost 5 bases and J lost 5, with 19 bases in between. The CDR3 spans 16 residues. Looked up from germline, CDR1 is MDHEN and CDR2 is SYDVKM.

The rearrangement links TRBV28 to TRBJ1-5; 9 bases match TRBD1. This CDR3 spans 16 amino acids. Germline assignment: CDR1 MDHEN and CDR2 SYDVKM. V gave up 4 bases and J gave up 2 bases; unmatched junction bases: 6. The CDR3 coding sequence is TGTGCCAGCAGTTCGGGACAGGGTCTTCGCAATCAGCCCCAGCATTTT. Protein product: CASSSGQGLRNQPQHF.

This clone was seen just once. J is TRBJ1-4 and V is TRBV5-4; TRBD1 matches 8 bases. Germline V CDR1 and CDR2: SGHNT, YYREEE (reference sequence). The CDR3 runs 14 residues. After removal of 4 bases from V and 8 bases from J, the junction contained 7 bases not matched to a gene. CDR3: CASSPRGRGEKLFF. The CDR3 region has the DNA TGTGCCAGCAGCCCCAGGGGGCGGGGCGAAAAACTGTTTTTT.

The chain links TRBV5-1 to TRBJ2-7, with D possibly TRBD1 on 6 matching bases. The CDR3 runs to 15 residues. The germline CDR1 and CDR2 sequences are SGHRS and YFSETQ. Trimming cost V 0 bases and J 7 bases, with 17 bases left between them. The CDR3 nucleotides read TGCGCCAGCAGCTTGGACGGGACACGGCCGCGGGAGCAGTACTTC. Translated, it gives CASSLDGTRPREQYF.

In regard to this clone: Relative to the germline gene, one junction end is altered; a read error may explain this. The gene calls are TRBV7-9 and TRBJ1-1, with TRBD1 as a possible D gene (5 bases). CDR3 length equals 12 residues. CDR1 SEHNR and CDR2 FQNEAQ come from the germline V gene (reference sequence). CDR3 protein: CSSSLGGTEAFF. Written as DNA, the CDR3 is TGTTCCAGCAGCTTGGGGGGGACTGAAGCTTTCTTT.

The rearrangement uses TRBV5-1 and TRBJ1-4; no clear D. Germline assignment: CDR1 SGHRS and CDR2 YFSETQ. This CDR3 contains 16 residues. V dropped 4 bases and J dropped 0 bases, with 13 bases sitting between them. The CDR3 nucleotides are TGCGCCAGCAGCCAGAGGCCGGGAACAACTAATGAAAAACTGTTTTTT. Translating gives CASSQRPGTTNEKLFF.

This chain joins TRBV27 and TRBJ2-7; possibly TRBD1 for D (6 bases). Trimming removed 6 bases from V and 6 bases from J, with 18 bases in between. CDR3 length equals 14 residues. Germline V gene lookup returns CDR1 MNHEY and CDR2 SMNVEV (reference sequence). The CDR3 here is CASSPRTGIFEQYF. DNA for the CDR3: TGTGCCAGCAGCCCCCGTACAGGGATCTTCGAGCAGTACTTC.

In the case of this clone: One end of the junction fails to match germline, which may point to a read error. CDR3 bases: TGTTCCAGCAGGTTGGGGGACAAGGGACACAAGATGAACACTGAAGCTTTCTTT. Its translation is CSSRLGDKGHKMNTEAFF. This rearrangement joins TRBV7-9 to TRBJ1-1; D is possibly TRBD1 (6 bases). The CDR3 contains 18 residues. Germline assignment: CDR1 SEHNR and CDR2 FQNEAQ (reference sequence).